The 2 T cell receptor beta chains below were found in one sample sequenced in a study of cytomegalovirus exposure and HLA in healthy donors listed by TCRdb under 2017. The receptor library was made with the immunoSEQ multiplex PCR assay. A mixture of 60 forward primers for TCR Vbeta segments and 13 reverse primers for TCR Jbeta segments was used in the multiplex PCR. In its TCRdb copy, this immuneACCESS table keeps in-frame sequences only and misses some clones. Where compared with another copy, unresolved V genes explain less than half of these, and the others have no known cause. This sample lists about 140,000 clones; 80% to 85% were detected once. The top ten hold roughly 1.2% of the sample. Sequenced input: PBMCs. Receptor source: a male donor in good health and CMV-seropositive.

This rearrangement joins TRBV7-2 to TRBJ2-1; TRBD2 agrees at 11 bases. Germline V gene data show CDR1 as SGHTA and CDR2 as FQGNSA. The CDR3 extends over 15 amino acids. With V trimmed by 5 bases and J by 9 bases, 9 bases remained unmatched. The CDR3 sequence is CASSVLLAGDTEQFF. CDR3 DNA: TGTGCCAGCAGCGTCCTACTAGCGGGAGACACTGAGCAGTTCTTC. Full variable domain (rest looked up from reference TRBV7-2 and TRBJ2-1): GAGVSQSPSNKVTEKGKDVELRCDPISGHTALYWYRQSLGQGLEFLIYFQGNSAPDKSGLPSDRFSAERTGGSVSTLTIQRTQQEDSAVYLCASSVLLAGDTEQFFGPGTRLTVL.

The rearrangement joins TRBV2 to TRBJ2-1; TRBD2 aligns across 9 bases. This CDR3 has 12 amino acids. Germline V CDR1 and CDR2: SNHLY, FYNNEI. The V gene end was trimmed by 7 bases and the J gene end by 10 bases; junction bases not matched to a gene: 5. CDR3 residues: CASTSGVDEQFF. The DNA of the CDR3 is TGTGCCAGCACTAGCGGGGTGGACGAGCAGTTCTTC. Full variable domain (rest looked up from reference TRBV2 and TRBJ2-1): EPEVTQTPSHQVTQMGQEVILRCVPISNHLYFYWYRQILGQKVEFLVSFYNNEISEKSEIFDDQFSVERPDGSNFTLKIRSTKLEDSAMYFCASTSGVDEQFFGPGTRLTVL.